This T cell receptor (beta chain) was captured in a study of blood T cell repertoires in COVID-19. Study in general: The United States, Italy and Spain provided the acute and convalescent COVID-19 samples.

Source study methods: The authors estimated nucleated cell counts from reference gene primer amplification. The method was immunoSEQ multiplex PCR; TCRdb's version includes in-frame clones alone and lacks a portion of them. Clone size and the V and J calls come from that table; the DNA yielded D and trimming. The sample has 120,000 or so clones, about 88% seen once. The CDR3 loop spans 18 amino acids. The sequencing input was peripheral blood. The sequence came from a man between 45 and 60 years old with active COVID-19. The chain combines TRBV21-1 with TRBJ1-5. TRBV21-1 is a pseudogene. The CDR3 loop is CASSKERRYLEHNQPQHF. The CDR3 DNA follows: TGTGCCAGCAGCAAAGAGCGCAGATACTTAGAACACAATCAGCCCCAGCATTTT.